A single sample is the source of the 14 T cell receptor beta chains below, sequenced in a study of human T cells and chemical hapten exposure. Time point: patch test 1, 2 weeks after DPC sensitization. Treatment described: therapeutic diphenylcyclopropenone sensitization with weekly scalp DPC. Using its own MiXCR run on the RACE reads, TCRdb lists one record per CDR3 protein. The table records around 300,000 distinct CDR3 sequences, roughly 6.9% of them present only once. Sample: whole blood, taken in connection with sensitization to the hapten diphenylcyclopropenone (DPC). These TCRs come from a woman between 18 and 30 years old with alopecia areata. Some clones in this sample may be carry-over from other donors' samples.

The chain employs TRBV3-1 and TRBJ1-1, with TRBD1 identical over 9 bases. The CDR3 has 14 amino acids. Germline V lookup: CDR1 LGHDT, CDR2 YNNKEL (reference sequence). Trimming took 4 bases from V and 4 from J; bases not matched to a gene: 4. This chain's CDR3 is CASSRDRVTTEAFF. The CDR3 DNA reads TGTGCCAGCAGCCGGGACAGGGTAACCACTGAAGCTTTCTTT.

The table lists this clonotype with many counts. The chain carries TRBV20-1 and TRBJ2-3; 12 bases are shared with TRBD2. The ends lost 7 bases at V and 4 bases at J; junction bases unmatched: 6. The CDR3 has 14 residues. Looked up from germline, CDR1 is DFQATT and CDR2 is SNEGSKA (reference sequence). Written as DNA, the CDR3 is TGCAGTGGGACTAGCGGGGATTTTTCAGATACGCAGTATTTT. Translation gives CSGTSGDFSDTQYF.

This clonotype was detected many times. This rearrangement joins TRBV6-6 to TRBJ2-3; 8 bases map to TRBD2. CDR3 size: 14 residues. V lost 8 bases and J lost 2; bases outside the gene matches: 6. Looked up from germline, CDR1 is MNHNY and CDR2 is SVGAGI (reference sequence). CDR3 loop: CASYKAGDTDTQYF. CDR3 sequence (DNA): TGTGCCAGCTACAAAGCGGGGGACACAGATACGCAGTATTTT.

This clonotype was found a few times. The chain recombines TRBV9 with TRBJ2-3; D gene uncertain. Germline V gene lookup returns CDR1 SGDLS and CDR2 YYNGEE. V was cut by 3 bases and J by 4 bases, with 12 bases left in between. The CDR3 covers 14 residues. CDR3 nucleotides: TGTGCCAGCAGCGCAGACCCGGCCCCAGATACGCAGTATTTT. It is translated as CASSADPAPDTQYF.

The rearrangement uses TRBV6-5 and TRBJ2-2; possible D gene TRBD1, 6 bases. Trimming left V 4 bases short and J 1 base short, with 16 bases between. Germline V lookup: CDR1 MNHEY, CDR2 SVGAGI. There are 17 residues in the CDR3. CDR3 bases: TGTGCCAGCAGTTGGACGCCCTCGACAGGGAACACCGGGGAGCTGTTTTTT. Amino acids: CASSWTPSTGNTGELFF.

The V and J genes are TRBV5-1 and TRBJ1-1; D is perhaps TRBD1 (6 bases). This CDR3 spans 12 amino acids. Germline CDR1 SGHRS, CDR2 YFSETQ. Deletions cut 4 bases from V and 7 bases from J, with 11 bases between. The CDR3 DNA follows: TGCGCCAGCAGCCTACAGGGCGATGAAGCTTTCTTT. Translated, it gives CASSLQGDEAFF.

This clonotype has only a few counts. The CDR3 reads CASSATGLAVTDTQYF. In DNA form, the CDR3 reads TGTGCCAGCAGCGCTACGGGACTAGCGGTCACAGATACGCAGTATTTT. The rearrangement uses TRBV9 and TRBJ2-3; 11 nucleotides agree with TRBD2. CDR1 is SGDLS and CDR2 is YYNGEE in the germline V gene. This CDR3 has 16 amino acids. V gave up 3 bases and J gave up 2 bases; unmatched junction bases: 5.

The chain uses TRBV2 and TRBJ2-3; a possible D gene is TRBD2 (6 bases). Germline-derived CDR1 and CDR2 are SNHLY and FYNNEI. Trimming shortened V by 3 bases and J by 2 bases, and 12 bases separated the two germline ends. This CDR3 is 15 amino acids long. This chain's CDR3 is CASSEIASDTDTQYF. The CDR3 nucleotides are TGTGCCAGCAGTGAGATCGCTAGCGACACAGATACGCAGTATTTT.

The V gene is TRBV20-1, the J gene TRBJ2-5, with 10 bases fitting TRBD2. CDR1 and CDR2 from the germline V gene are DFQATT and SNEGSKA (reference sequence). This CDR3 contains 16 residues. V lost 6 bases and J lost 4; bases outside the gene matches: 14. The CDR3 DNA follows: TGCAGTGCCACGGGCTTAGCGGGGGGCACTGGAGAGACCCAGTACTTC. Translation: CSATGLAGGTGETQYF.

This clonotype has a handful of counts. The chain joins TRBV6-2 or TRBV6-3 to TRBJ2-6, with D possibly being TRBD2 (5 bases). The V end was cut by 6 bases, the J end by 0 bases, with 21 bases between. CDR3 length: 19 residues. CDR1 and CDR2 from the germline V gene are MNHEY and SVGEGT. CDR3 residues: CASSLRGLKVSSGANVLTF. The CDR3 nucleotides are TGTGCCAGCAGCCTGCGCGGACTCAAAGTCAGCTCTGGGGCCAACGTCCTGACTTTC.

The rearrangement links TRBV7-2 to TRBJ2-3; TRBD2 might be the D (6 bases). From germline, CDR1 is SGHTA and CDR2 FQGNSA. This CDR3 has 16 residues. Trimming removed 5 bases at V and 4 bases at J, with 19 bases between. Here the CDR3 DNA reads TGTGCCAGCAGCGTGGGGGGAGTCGGAGGCCCAGATACGCAGTATTTT. Translation: CASSVGGVGGPDTQYF.

The chain carries TRBV28 and TRBJ1-5, with 10 bases identical to TRBD1. The CDR3 length is 16 residues. CDR1 and CDR2 (germline): MDHEN, SYDVKM. J lost 6 bases, V lost 2 bases, and 7 bases had no gene match. The CDR3 sequence is CASSLRQGASPQPQHF. CDR3 nucleotides: TGTGCCAGCAGTTTAAGACAGGGGGCTTCCCCTCAGCCCCAGCATTTT.

This clonotype was counted ten times or more. V is TRBV3-1 and J is TRBJ1-4; D gene uncertain. The germline V and J ends were trimmed by 2 bases and 8 bases, with 6 bases remaining between them. The germline CDR1 and CDR2 sequences are LGHDT and YNNKEL (reference sequence). The CDR3 is made up of 12 amino acids. CDR3: CASSQPGEKLFF. DNA for the CDR3: TGTGCCAGCAGCCAACCCGGGGAAAAACTGTTTTTT.

This clonotype was seen repeatedly, ten times or more. The chain has TRBV10-3 and TRBJ2-3; weak D call: TRBD2 (6 bases). The CDR3 totals 13 residues. Trimming removed 11 bases at V and 2 bases at J, with 14 bases between. Germline V gene lookup returns CDR1 ENHRY and CDR2 SYGVKD. CDR3 residues: CAGRDSDTDTQYF. The CDR3 DNA follows: TGTGCCGGAAGGGACTCCGACACAGATACGCAGTATTTT.